This T cell receptor beta chain appears in the sequencing data of a study of response to subunit inactivated influenza vaccine. Overall study findings and caveats: The study's authors posited that every seasonal influenza vaccination enlists few new T cells.

TCRdb processed the RT-PCR reads anew with MiXCR; each CDR3 protein has one entry. The sample holds roughly 700,000 distinct CDR3 sequences, approximately 15% seen once. Remarks on this clonotype: Its antigen is not identified.

Trimming pared 7 bases from V and 2 bases from J, leaving 11 bases between. The CDR3 runs to 13 residues. Germline loops: CDR1 SGHRS, CDR2 YFSETQ. The rearrangement links TRBV5-1 to TRBJ2-3; D tentatively reads TRBD1 or TRBD2 (5 bases each). The sequencing here drew on PBMCs from blood, taken roughly 12 days after vaccination. This TCR was sampled from a middle-aged man who received an inactivated influenza vaccine. Here the CDR3 reads CASFLGDTDTQYF. In DNA form, the CDR3 reads TGCGCCAGCTTCCTGGGGGACACAGATACGCAGTATTTT.